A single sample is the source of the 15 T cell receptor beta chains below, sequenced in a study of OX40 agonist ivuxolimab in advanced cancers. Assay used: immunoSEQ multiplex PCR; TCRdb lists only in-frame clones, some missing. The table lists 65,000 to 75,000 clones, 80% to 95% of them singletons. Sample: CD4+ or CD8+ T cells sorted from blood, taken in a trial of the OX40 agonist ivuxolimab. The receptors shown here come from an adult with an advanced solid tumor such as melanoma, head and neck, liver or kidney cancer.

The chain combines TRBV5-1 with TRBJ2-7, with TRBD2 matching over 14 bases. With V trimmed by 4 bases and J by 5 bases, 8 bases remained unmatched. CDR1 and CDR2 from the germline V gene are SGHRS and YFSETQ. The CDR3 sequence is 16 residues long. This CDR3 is CASSPPGLAGAHEQYF. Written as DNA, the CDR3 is TGCGCCAGCAGCCCACCGGGACTAGCGGGAGCCCACGAGCAGTACTTC.

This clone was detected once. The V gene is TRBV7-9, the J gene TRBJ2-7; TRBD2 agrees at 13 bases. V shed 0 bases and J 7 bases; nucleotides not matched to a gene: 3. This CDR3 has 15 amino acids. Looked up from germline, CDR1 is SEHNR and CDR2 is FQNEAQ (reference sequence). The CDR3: CASSLAGLAGREQYF. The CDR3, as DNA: TGTGCCAGCAGCTTAGCGGGACTAGCGGGAAGAGAGCAGTACTTC. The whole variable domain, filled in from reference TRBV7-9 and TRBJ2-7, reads DTGVSQNPRHKITKRGQNVTFRCDPISEHNRLYWYRQTLGQGPEFLTYFQNEAQLEKSRLLSDRFSAERPKGSFSTLEIQRTEQGDSAMYLCASSLAGLAGREQYFGPGTRLTVT.

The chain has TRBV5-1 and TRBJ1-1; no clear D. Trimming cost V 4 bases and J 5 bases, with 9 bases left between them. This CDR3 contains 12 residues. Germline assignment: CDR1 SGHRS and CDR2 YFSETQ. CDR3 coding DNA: TGCGCCAGCAGCCCGGGCTTAACTGAAGCTTTCTTT. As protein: CASSPGLTEAFF.

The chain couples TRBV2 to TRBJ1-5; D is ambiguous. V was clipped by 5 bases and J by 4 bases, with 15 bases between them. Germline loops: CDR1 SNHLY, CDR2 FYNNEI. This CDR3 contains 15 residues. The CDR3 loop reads CASSPSRPKNQPQHF. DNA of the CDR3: TGTGCCAGCAGTCCAAGCAGACCAAAGAATCAGCCCCAGCATTTT. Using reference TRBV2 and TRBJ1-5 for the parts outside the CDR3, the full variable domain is EPEVTQTPSHQVTQMGQEVILRCVPISNHLYFYWYRQILGQKVEFLVSFYNNEISEKSEIFDDQFSVERPDGSNFTLKIRSTKLEDSAMYFCASSPSRPKNQPQHFGDGTRLSIL.

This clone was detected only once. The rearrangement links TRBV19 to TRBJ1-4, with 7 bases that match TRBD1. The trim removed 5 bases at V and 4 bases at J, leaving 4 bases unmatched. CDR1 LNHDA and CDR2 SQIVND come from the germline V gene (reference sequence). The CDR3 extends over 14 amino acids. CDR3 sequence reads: CASSEQGVNEKLFF. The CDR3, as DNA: TGTGCCAGTAGTGAGCAGGGGGTTAATGAAAAACTGTTTTTT.

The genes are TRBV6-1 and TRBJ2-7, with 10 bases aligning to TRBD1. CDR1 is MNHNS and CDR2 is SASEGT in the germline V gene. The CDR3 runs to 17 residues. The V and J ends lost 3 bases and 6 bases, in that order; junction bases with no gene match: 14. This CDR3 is CASSDPPGTGAESEQYF. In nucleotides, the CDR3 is TGTGCCAGCAGTGATCCCCCAGGGACAGGGGCGGAGAGCGAGCAGTACTTC.

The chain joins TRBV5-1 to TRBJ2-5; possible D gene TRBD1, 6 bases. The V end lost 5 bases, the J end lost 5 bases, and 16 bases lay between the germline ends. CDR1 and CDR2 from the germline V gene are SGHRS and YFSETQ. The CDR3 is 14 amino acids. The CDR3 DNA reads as TGCGCCAGCAGGGGGAACAGGGTTGAGGAGACCCAGTACTTC. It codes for CASRGNRVEETQYF.

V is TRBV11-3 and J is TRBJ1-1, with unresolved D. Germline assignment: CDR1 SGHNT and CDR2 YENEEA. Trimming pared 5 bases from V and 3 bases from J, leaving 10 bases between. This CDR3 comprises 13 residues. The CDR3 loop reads CASSRSKDTEAFF. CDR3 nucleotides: TGTGCCAGCAGCCGATCGAAGGACACTGAAGCTTTCTTT.

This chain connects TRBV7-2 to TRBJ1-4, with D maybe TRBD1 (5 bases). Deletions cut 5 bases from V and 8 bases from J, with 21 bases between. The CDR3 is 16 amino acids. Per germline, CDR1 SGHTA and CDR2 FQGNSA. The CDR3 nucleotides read TGTGCCAGCAGCCCCCAGGGAGGGAACAGGATCGAAAAACTGTTTTTT. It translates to CASSPQGGNRIEKLFF.

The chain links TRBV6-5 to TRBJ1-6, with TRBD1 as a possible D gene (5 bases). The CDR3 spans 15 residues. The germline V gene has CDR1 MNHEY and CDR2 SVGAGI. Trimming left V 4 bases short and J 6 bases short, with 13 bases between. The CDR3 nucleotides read TGTGCCAGCAGTTTTTCCAGACAGATTAATTCACCCCTCCACTTT. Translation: CASSFSRQINSPLHF.

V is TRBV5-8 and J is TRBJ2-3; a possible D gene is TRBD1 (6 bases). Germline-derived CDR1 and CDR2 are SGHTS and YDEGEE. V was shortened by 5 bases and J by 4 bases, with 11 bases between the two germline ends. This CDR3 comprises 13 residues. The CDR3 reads CASSLQGADTQYF. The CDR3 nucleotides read TGTGCCAGCAGTTTACAGGGTGCAGATACGCAGTATTTT.

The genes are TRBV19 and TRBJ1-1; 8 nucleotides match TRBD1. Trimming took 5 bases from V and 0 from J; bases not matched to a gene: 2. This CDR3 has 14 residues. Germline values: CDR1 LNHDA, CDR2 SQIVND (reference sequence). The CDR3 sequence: CASSWDRMNTEAFF. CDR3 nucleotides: TGTGCCAGTAGTTGGGACAGGATGAACACTGAAGCTTTCTTT.

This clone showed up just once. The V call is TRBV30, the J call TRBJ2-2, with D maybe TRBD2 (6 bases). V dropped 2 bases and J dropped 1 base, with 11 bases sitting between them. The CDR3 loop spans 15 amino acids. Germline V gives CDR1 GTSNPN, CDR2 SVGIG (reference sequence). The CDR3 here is CAWSPGGVNTGELFF. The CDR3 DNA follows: TGTGCCTGGAGTCCCGGCGGGGTGAACACCGGGGAGCTGTTTTTT.

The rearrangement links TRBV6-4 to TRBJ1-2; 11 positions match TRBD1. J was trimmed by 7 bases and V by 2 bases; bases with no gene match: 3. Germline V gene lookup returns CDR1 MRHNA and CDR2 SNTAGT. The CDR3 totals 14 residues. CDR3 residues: CASSDAGTGGGYTF. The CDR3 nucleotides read TGTGCCAGCAGTGACGCTGGGACAGGGGGTGGCTACACCTTC.

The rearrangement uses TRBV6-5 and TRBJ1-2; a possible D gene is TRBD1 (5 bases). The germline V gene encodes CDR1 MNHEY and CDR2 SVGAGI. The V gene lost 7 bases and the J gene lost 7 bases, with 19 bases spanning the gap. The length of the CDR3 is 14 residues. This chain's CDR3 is CASTPGGGFPGYTF. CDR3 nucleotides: TGTGCCAGCACCCCTGGCGGGGGTTTTCCTGGCTACACCTTC.